This is a list of T cell receptor beta chains from one sample in a study of OX40 agonist ivuxolimab in advanced cancers. The table came from immunoSEQ multiplex PCR; TCRdb's copy has only in-frame clones and leaves some out. The data contain 7,000 to 8,500 clones, roughly 76% of them singletons. This specimen consisted of CD4+ or CD8+ T cells sorted from blood, obtained in a trial of the OX40 agonist ivuxolimab. The receptors come from an adult with an advanced solid tumor such as melanoma, head and neck, liver or kidney cancer. Each CDR3 is given with its conserved first and last residue. D genes are given only for firm matches. Clone size is given for some rows only: seen once, a few or many times, or a class if the clone is expanded.

size,J,D,V,CDR3,DNA
once,TRBJ2-3,.,TRBV5-4,CASLPVLGADTQYF,TGTGCCAGCCTCCCGGTTCTTGGTGCAGATACGCAGTATTTT
.,TRBJ1-5,TRBD1,TRBV19,CASNFQQGYQPQHF,TGTGCCAGTAACTTCCAACAGGGGTATCAGCCCCAGCATTTT
medium-sized,TRBJ2-1,.,TRBV6-6,CASSYSRHEQFF,TGTGCCAGCAGTTACTCGAGGCATGAGCAGTTCTTC
.,TRBJ1-5,.,TRBV27,CASSSGGNQPQHF,TGTGCCAGCAGTTCGGGGGGAAATCAGCCCCAGCATTTT
many,TRBJ1-4,.,TRBV4-1,CASSQRTVRGEKLFF,TGCGCCAGCAGCCAGAGGACAGTGCGGGGTGAAAAACTGTTTTTT
.,TRBJ1-1,.,TRBV25-1,CASRQGSGTEAFF,TGTGCCAGCAGACAGGGAAGCGGGACTGAAGCTTTCTTT
once,TRBJ2-7,.,TRBV2,CASSEGHRKYEQYF,TGTGCCAGCAGTGAAGGGCATAGAAAATACGAGCAGTACTTC
.,TRBJ2-7,TRBD2,TRBV28,CATGLVDSYEQYF,TGTGCCACAGGACTAGTTGACTCCTACGAGCAGTACTTC
.,TRBJ2-2,TRBD2,TRBV9,CASSVFAGAGELFF,TGTGCCAGCAGCGTATTCGCGGGGGCCGGGGAGCTGTTTTTT
.,TRBJ2-7,TRBD1,TRBV4-1,CASSQVQGRAYEQYF,TGCGCCAGCAGCCAAGTACAGGGGCGAGCCTACGAGCAGTACTTC
few,TRBJ2-1,TRBD2,TRBV27,CASSYLAGGYNEQFF,TGTGCCAGCAGTTACCTAGCGGGGGGCTACAATGAGCAGTTCTTC
few,TRBJ2-3,.,TRBV7-9,CASSPGEKDTQYF,TGTGCCAGCAGCCCCGGGGAGAAAGATACGCAGTATTTT
.,TRBJ2-5,.,TRBV11-2,CASSLVTWYDSRETQYF,TGTGCCAGCAGCTTAGTTACGTGGTACGACAGCAGAGAGACCCAGTACTTC
once,TRBJ1-2,TRBD1,TRBV2,CASSEWVAGGNGYTF,TGTGCCAGCAGTGAATGGGTCGCAGGGGGCAATGGCTACACCTTC
.,TRBJ2-1,TRBD1,TRBV11-1,CASSSPGTGEYNEQFF,TGTGCCAGCAGCTCCCCCGGGACAGGGGAATACAATGAGCAGTTCTTC
.,TRBJ1-1,TRBD1,TRBV9,CASRFRDRGRVTEAFF,TGTGCCAGCAGATTCCGGGACAGGGGGCGCGTCACTGAAGCTTTCTTT
medium-sized,TRBJ1-1,.,TRBV19,CASGGNTEAFF,TGTGCCAGCGGGGGAAACACTGAAGCTTTCTTT
.,TRBJ1-2,TRBD1,TRBV6-1,CASSEVRGPNYGYTF,TGTGCCAGCAGTGAGGTCAGGGGGCCTAACTATGGCTACACCTTC
once,TRBJ2-7,TRBD1,TRBV13,CASSKFRTGRAYEQYF,TGTGCCAGCAGCAAATTTAGGACAGGACGAGCGTACGAGCAGTACTTC
.,TRBJ1-3,.,TRBV4-1,CASSQRGGFSGNTIYF,TGCGCCAGCAGCCAAAGGGGCGGCTTCTCTGGAAACACCATATATTTT
.,TRBJ2-7,.,TRBV11-1,CASSPGTETTYEQYF,TGTGCCAGCAGCCCCGGGACCGAAACTACCTACGAGCAGTACTTC
.,TRBJ2-3,TRBD2,TRBV30,CAWSWPAGGMMGQYF,TGTGCCTGGAGTTGGCCAGCGGGGGGAATGATGGGGCAGTATTTT
.,TRBJ1-5,TRBD1,TRBV2,CASTGQGYTGQPQHF,TGTGCCAGCACTGGACAGGGCTACACGGGGCAGCCCCAGCATTTT
few,TRBJ2-1,.,TRBV19,CASSGGLRSYNEQFF,TGTGCCAGTAGTGGTGGACTCCGCTCCTACAATGAGCAGTTCTTC
few,TRBJ1-2,TRBD1,TRBV6-1,CASSAGQGGYGYTF,TGTGCCAGCAGTGCGGGACAGGGGGGATATGGCTACACCTTC
.,TRBJ2-7,TRBD2,TRBV7-2,CASSLGLAEYEQYF,TGTGCCAGCAGCTTAGGGCTAGCGGAGTACGAGCAGTACTTC
few,TRBJ2-2,.,TRBV11-2,CASSLDVAGRGELFF,TGTGCCAGCAGCTTAGATGTCGCGGGGCGCGGGGAGCTGTTTTTT
.,TRBJ2-3,.,TRBV13,CASSLNKGDTQYF,TGTGCCAGCAGCTTAAATAAGGGCGATACGCAGTATTTT
.,TRBJ1-2,TRBD1,TRBV29-1,CSVRGGQGGYGYTF,TGCAGCGTGCGTGGGGGACAGGGAGGCTATGGCTACACCTTC
few,TRBJ2-1,TRBD2,TRBV27,CASRLLRGSTYNEQFF,TGTGCCAGCAGGCTGTTGCGGGGGTCAACCTACAATGAGCAGTTCTTC
.,TRBJ1-1,TRBD1,TRBV10-3,CAISDLSEGANTEAFF,TGTGCCATCAGTGACTTGTCTGAGGGGGCCAACACTGAAGCTTTCTTT
once,TRBJ2-7,.,TRBV21-1,CASLTRLIEPTYEQYF,TGTGCCAGCCTGACCCGATTAATTGAACCGACCTACGAGCAGTACTTC
.,TRBJ1-4,TRBD1,TRBV19,CASTTGGEKLFF,TGTGCCAGCACGACAGGGGGCGAAAAACTGTTTTTT
.,TRBJ2-5,TRBD1,TRBV7-9,CASSSVGQVLSETQYF,TGTGCCAGCAGCTCAGTGGGACAGGTCTTATCAGAGACCCAGTACTTC
.,TRBJ2-7,.,TRBV4-1,CASSLLSKSYEQYF,TGCGCCAGCAGCCTTCTGTCAAAGTCCTACGAGCAGTACTTC
.,TRBJ2-1,.,TRBV19,CASLPVGAVGWNEQFF,TGTGCCAGTCTCCCGGTCGGGGCTGTGGGGTGGAATGAGCAGTTCTTC
.,TRBJ1-1,.,TRBV2,CASSPGGAGTEAFF,TGTGCCAGCTCCCCGGGAGGGGCCGGCACTGAAGCTTTCTTT